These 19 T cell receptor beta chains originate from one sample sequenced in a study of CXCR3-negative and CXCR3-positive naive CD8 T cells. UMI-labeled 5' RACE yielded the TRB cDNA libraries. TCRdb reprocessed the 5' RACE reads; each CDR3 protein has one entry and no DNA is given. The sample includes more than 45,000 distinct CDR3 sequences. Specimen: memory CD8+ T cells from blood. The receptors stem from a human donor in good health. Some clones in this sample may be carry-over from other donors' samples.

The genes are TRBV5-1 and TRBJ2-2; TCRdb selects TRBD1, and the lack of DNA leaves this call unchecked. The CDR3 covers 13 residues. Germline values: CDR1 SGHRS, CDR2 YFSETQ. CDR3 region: CASSFAGAGELFF. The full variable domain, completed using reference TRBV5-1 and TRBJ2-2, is KAGVTQTPRYLIKTRGQQVTLSCSPISGHRSVSWYQQTPGQGLQFLFEYFSETQRNKGNFPGRFSGRQFSNSRSEMNVSTLELGDSALYLCASSFAGAGELFFGEGSRLTVL.

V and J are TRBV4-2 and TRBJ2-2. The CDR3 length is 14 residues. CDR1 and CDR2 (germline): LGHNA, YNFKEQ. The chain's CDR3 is CASSQVSDPGELFF.

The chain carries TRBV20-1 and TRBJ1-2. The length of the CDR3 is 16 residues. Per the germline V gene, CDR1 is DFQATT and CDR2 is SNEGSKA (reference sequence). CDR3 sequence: CSASAQNLLDVWGYTF.

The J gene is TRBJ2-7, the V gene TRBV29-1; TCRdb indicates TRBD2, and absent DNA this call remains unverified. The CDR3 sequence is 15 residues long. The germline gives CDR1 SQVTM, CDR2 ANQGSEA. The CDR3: CSVGGLDVGLDEQYF.

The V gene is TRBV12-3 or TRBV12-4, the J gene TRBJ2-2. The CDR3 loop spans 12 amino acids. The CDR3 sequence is CASFGVSGELFF.

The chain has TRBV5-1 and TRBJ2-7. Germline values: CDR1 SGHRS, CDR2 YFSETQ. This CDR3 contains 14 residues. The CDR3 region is CASSLESKVREQYF.

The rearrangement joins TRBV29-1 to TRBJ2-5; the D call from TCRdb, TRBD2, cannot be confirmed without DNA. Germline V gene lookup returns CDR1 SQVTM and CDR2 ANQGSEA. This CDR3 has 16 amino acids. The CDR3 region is CSVEVAAEDPVRTQYF. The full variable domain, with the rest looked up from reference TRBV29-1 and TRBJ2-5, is SAVISQKPSRDICQRGTSLTIQCQVDSQVTMMFWYRQQPGQSLTLIATANQGSEATYESGFVIDKFPISRPNLTFSTLTVSNMSPEDSSIYLCSVEVAAEDPVRTQYFGPGTRLLVL.

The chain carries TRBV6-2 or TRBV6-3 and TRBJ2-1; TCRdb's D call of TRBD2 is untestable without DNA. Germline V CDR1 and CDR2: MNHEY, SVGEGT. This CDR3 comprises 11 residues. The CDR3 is CASSPAGVQFF.

CDR3 protein: CASSQEERGNEQYF. The chain carries TRBV14 and TRBJ2-7; without DNA, the TCRdb call of TRBD1 cannot be checked. Germline V gene lookup returns CDR1 SGHDN and CDR2 FVKESK. The CDR3 spans 14 residues.

The CDR3 sequence is CARISGCSYNEQFF. The chain joins TRBV9 to TRBJ2-1. Germline CDR1 reads SGDLS; CDR2 reads YYNGEE. The CDR3 length is 14 residues.

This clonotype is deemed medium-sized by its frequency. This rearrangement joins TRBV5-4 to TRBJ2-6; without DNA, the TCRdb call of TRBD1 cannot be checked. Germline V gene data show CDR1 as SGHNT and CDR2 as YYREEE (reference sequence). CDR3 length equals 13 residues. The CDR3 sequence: CASSPGGANVLTF.

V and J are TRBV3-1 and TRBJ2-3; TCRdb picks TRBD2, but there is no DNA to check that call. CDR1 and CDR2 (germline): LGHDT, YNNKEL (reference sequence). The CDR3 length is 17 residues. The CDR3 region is CASSQRAIAGPTDTQYF.

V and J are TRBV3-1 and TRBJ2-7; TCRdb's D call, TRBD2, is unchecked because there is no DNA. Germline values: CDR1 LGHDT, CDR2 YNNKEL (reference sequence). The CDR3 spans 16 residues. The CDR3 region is CASSQPMSRENYEQYF.

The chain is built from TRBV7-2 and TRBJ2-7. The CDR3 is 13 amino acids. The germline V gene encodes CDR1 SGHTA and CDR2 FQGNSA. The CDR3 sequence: CASSSDFVYEQYF.

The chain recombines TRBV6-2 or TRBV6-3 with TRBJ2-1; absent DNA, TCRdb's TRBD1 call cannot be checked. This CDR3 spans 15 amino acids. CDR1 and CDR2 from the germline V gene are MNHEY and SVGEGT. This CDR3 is CASNWGESSYNEQFF.

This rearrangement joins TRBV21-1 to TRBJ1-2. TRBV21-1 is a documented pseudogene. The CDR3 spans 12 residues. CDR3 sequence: CASSTFRNGYTF.

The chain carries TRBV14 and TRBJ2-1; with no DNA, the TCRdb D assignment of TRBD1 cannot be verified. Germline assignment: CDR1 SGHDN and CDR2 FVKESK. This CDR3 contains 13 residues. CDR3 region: CASSPTGGNEQFF.

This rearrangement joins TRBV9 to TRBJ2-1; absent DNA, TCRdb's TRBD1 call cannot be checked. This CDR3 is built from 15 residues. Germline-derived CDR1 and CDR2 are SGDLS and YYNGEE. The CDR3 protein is CASSVEGADYNEQFF.

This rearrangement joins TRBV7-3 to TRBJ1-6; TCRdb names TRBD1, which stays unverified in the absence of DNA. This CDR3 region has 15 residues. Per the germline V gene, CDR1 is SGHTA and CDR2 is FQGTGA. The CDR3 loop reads CASSPTGRDNSPLHF.